What follows are 31 T cell receptor beta chains derived from one specimen sequenced in a study of CD4 T cell repertoires in COVID-19. No culture step preceded sequencing of the ex vivo isolated memory T cells. The table came from immunoSEQ multiplex PCR; TCRdb's copy has only in-frame clones and leaves some out. Altogether around 23,000 clones are present, over 90% being singletons, with the ten largest covering approximately 0.7%. This material consisted of circulating follicular helper CD4+ T cells (cTfh) from blood, taken before the COVID-19 pandemic. All receptors derive from a human donor who had COVID-19.

The V and J genes are TRBV5-4 and TRBJ2-1; possibly TRBD2 for D (5 bases). V lost 4 bases to trimming and J lost 0 bases, with 17 bases between them. The CDR3 sequence is 17 residues long. Germline V lookup: CDR1 SGHNT, CDR2 YYREEE (reference sequence). The CDR3 sequence: CASSDGRYGNSYNEQFF. The DNA of the CDR3 is TGTGCCAGCAGCGACGGACGCTACGGGAACTCCTACAATGAGCAGTTCTTC.

V gene TRBV12-5 combines with J gene TRBJ2-1, with TRBD2 matching 10 bases. This CDR3 has 14 residues. Germline V gene data show CDR1 as LGHNT and CDR2 as FRNRAP. J lost 5 bases, V lost 6 bases, and 4 bases had no gene match. As DNA, the CDR3 is TGTGCTAGTGGCTCTAGCGGGGGTAACAATGAGCAGTTCTTC. This sequence encodes CASGSSGGNNEQFF.

Regarding this clone: This sample also contains other DNA sequences that code for the same CDR3. V gene TRBV2 combines with J gene TRBJ1-5; D not resolved. The V gene lost 3 bases and the J gene lost 2 bases, with 5 bases spanning the gap. CDR1 and CDR2 (germline): SNHLY, FYNNEI. The CDR3 length is 13 residues. The DNA of the CDR3 is TGTGCCAGCAGTGATCAGGGCAATCAGCCCCAGCATTTT. Its translation: CASSDQGNQPQHF.

This chain links TRBV11-3 with TRBJ2-3; 10 bases line up with TRBD1. The germline V gene encodes CDR1 SGHNT and CDR2 YENEEA. CDR3 size: 14 residues. V shed 1 base and J 6 bases; nucleotides not matched to a gene: 1. Here the CDR3 DNA reads TGTGCCAGCAGCTTAGGGACAGGGGGTGATACGCAGTATTTT. It specifies CASSLGTGGDTQYF.

The J gene is TRBJ1-1, the V gene TRBV2, with 9 bases that match TRBD1. The CDR3 runs to 12 residues. With 6 bases clipped from V and 7 bases from J, the junction kept 3 bases outside the gene matches. Germline V gene lookup returns CDR1 SNHLY and CDR2 FYNNEI. CDR3 residues: CASRRGQGEAFF. The CDR3 DNA follows: TGTGCCAGCAGGAGGGGACAGGGTGAAGCTTTCTTT.

The chain is built from TRBV7-6 and TRBJ2-7; unclear D gene. The CDR3 length is 16 residues. The V end was cut by 1 base, the J end by 6 bases, with 19 bases between. Looked up from germline, CDR1 is SGHVS and CDR2 is FNYEAQ. This chain's CDR3 is CASSLDDSSEEFEQYF. CDR3 nucleotides: TGTGCCAGCAGCTTAGATGACTCAAGCGAGGAGTTCGAGCAGTACTTC. Full variable domain (missing parts from reference TRBV7-6 and TRBJ2-7): GAGVSQSPRYKVTKRGQDVALRCDPISGHVSLYWYRQALGQGPEFLTYFNYEAQQDKSGLPNDRFSAERPEGSISTLTIQRTEQRDSAMYRCASSLDDSSEEFEQYFGPGTRLTVT.

The count of this clone is one. The chain combines TRBV19 with TRBJ2-1; a possible D gene is TRBD1 (6 bases). V was clipped by 6 bases and J by 4 bases, with 10 bases between them. The germline V gene encodes CDR1 LNHDA and CDR2 SQIVND (reference sequence). This CDR3 is 13 amino acids long. CDR3 bases: TGTGCCAGTAGGCAGGGGTTGTACAATGAGCAGTTCTTC. This translates into CASRQGLYNEQFF.

The V call is TRBV11-2, the J call TRBJ2-1; maybe TRBD2 (7 bases). The V gene lost 6 bases and the J gene lost 0 bases, with 15 bases spanning the gap. The germline CDR1 and CDR2 sequences are SGHAT and FQNNGV. CDR3 size: 16 residues. CDR3 amino acids: CASSRGGGLSYNEQFF. As DNA, the CDR3 is TGTGCCAGCAGTCGAGGGGGGGGCCTCTCCTACAATGAGCAGTTCTTC.

This clone was detected a few times. This sequence joins TRBV6-6 and TRBJ2-7; D perhaps matches TRBD1 (6 bases). This CDR3 comprises 16 residues. V lost 0 bases and J 1 base, leaving 13 bases between the germline ends. Germline V gene lookup returns CDR1 MNHNY and CDR2 SVGAGI (reference sequence). The CDR3 here is CASSYSYRVPSYEQYF. In nucleotides, the CDR3 is TGTGCCAGCAGTTACTCTTACAGGGTTCCATCCTACGAGCAGTACTTC.

This clone was counted between two and nine times. The rearrangement links TRBV6-1 to TRBJ1-3, with D uncertain. V was pared by 2 bases and J by 1 base, with 9 bases between. There are 15 residues in the CDR3. Germline CDR1 reads MNHNS; CDR2 reads SASEGT. Here the CDR3 reads CASSERGRSGNTIYF. The CDR3 DNA reads as TGTGCCAGCAGTGAAAGAGGCCGTTCTGGAAACACCATATATTTT.

The rearrangement joins TRBV11-2 to TRBJ2-5, with TRBD2 matching 11 bases. There are 14 residues in the CDR3. The trim removed 4 bases at V and 5 bases at J, leaving 3 bases unmatched. Germline V gene data show CDR1 as SGHAT and CDR2 as FQNNGV. The CDR3: CASSSPSGGETQYF. As DNA, the CDR3 is TGTGCCAGCAGCTCCCCTAGCGGGGGGGAGACCCAGTACTTC.

This chain joins TRBV6-4 and TRBJ2-3; D possibly corresponds to TRBD2 (5 bases). The CDR3 loop spans 15 amino acids. Trimming took 4 bases from V and 2 from J, leaving 13 bases between them. The germline V gene encodes CDR1 MRHNA and CDR2 SNTAGT. CDR3: CASSAQPGVTDTQYF. The CDR3 nucleotides are TGTGCCAGCAGTGCCCAGCCCGGGGTCACAGATACGCAGTATTTT.

The chain uses TRBV28 and TRBJ1-2; the match to TRBD1 covers 8 bases. The V gene end was trimmed by 7 bases and the J gene end by 0 bases; junction bases not matched to a gene: 13. Germline-derived CDR1 and CDR2 are MDHEN and SYDVKM. CDR3 size: 17 residues. The CDR3 loop is CASTSPGGGWTNYGYTF. The CDR3 DNA follows: TGTGCCAGCACTTCGCCAGGGGGCGGCTGGACTAACTATGGCTACACCTTC.

The V and J genes are TRBV5-6 and TRBJ1-1; 9 bases line up with TRBD1. The J segment lost 9 bases and the V segment lost 0 bases, leaving 12 bases of the junction unmatched. The length of the CDR3 is 16 residues. The germline gives CDR1 SGHDT, CDR2 YYEEEE. In DNA form, the CDR3 reads TGTGCCAGCAGCTTGGGGCCGGGACAGGGTGGACGCAAAGCTTTCTTT. Protein product: CASSLGPGQGGRKAFF.

The chain carries TRBV18 and TRBJ2-1, with a weak D call TRBD1 (5 bases). The CDR3 spans 17 residues. Germline CDR1 KGHSH, CDR2 LQKENI. Trimming stripped 1 base from V and 4 bases from J, with 17 bases between. Here the CDR3 reads CASSPRSSRTRYNEQFF. The CDR3 bases are TGTGCCAGCTCACCACGTTCAAGTCGGACACGGTACAATGAGCAGTTCTTC.

This CDR3 is CASRELKETQYF. The CDR3 DNA sequence: TGTGCCAGCAGAGAGCTAAAAGAGACCCAGTACTTC. This sequence joins TRBV6-6 and TRBJ2-5; no clear D gene. V was trimmed by 6 bases and J by 3 bases, leaving 8 bases between them. The germline CDR1 and CDR2 sequences are MNHNY and SVGAGI (reference sequence). CDR3 size: 12 residues.

The chain links TRBV5-4 to TRBJ1-2; D may be TRBD1 (5 bases). CDR3 length: 13 residues. Germline CDR1 SGHNT, CDR2 YYREEE (reference sequence). Trimming pared 3 bases from V and 2 bases from J, leaving 8 bases between. The CDR3, as DNA: TGTGCCAGCAGCTCACAGGCGAACTATGGCTACACCTTC. Protein sequence: CASSSQANYGYTF.

This chain links TRBV7-3 with TRBJ2-1, with TRBD2 identical over 9 bases. The CDR3 sequence is 14 residues long. The ends lost 5 bases at V and 8 bases at J; junction bases unmatched: 7. CDR1 and CDR2 from the germline V gene are SGHTA and FQGTGA. CDR3 coding DNA: TGTGCCAGCAGCCGAGCGGGGGGCCGAGATGAGCAGTTCTTC. Its translation is CASSRAGGRDEQFF.

The chain combines TRBV7-9 with TRBJ2-5, with 7 bases that match TRBD2. In germline, CDR1 is SEHNR, CDR2 FQNEAQ (reference sequence). The CDR3 loop spans 16 amino acids. The V segment lost 5 bases and the J segment 4 bases; nucleotides outside the gene matches: 13. CDR3 sequence reads: CASSRGGMSSAETQYF. DNA for the CDR3: TGTGCCAGCAGCCGGGGAGGGATGTCGTCGGCAGAGACCCAGTACTTC.

The chain links TRBV27 to TRBJ1-2; D not certain. Germline values: CDR1 MNHEY, CDR2 SMNVEV (reference sequence). V lost 4 bases to trimming and J lost 7 bases, with 13 bases between them. This CDR3 is built from 13 residues. In DNA, the CDR3 is TGTGCCAGCAGTTCCCGGGGTTCGGGTGGCTACACCTTC. The encoded protein is CASSSRGSGGYTF.

The gene calls are TRBV7-2 and TRBJ2-7; D is perhaps TRBD2 (7 bases). The CDR3 sequence is 17 residues long. Trimming left V 5 bases short and J 2 bases short, with 22 bases between. CDR1 is SGHTA and CDR2 is FQGNSA in the germline V gene. The CDR3 region has the DNA TGTGCCAGCAGCCGTGGGGCTAGCGGAGGGGGGGCCTACGAGCAGTACTTC. Translated, it gives CASSRGASGGGAYEQYF.

The chain combines TRBV25-1 with TRBJ1-1; D gene ambiguous. CDR3 size: 13 residues. From germline, CDR1 is MGHDK and CDR2 SYGVNS. The V gene lost 4 bases and the J gene lost 5 bases, with 11 bases spanning the gap. The CDR3: CASSVGGWTEAFF. The CDR3 nucleotides are TGTGCCAGCAGTGTCGGAGGCTGGACTGAAGCTTTCTTT.

V usage is TRBV6-1 and J usage is TRBJ1-2, with D perhaps TRBD1 (5 bases). Per the germline V gene, CDR1 is MNHNS and CDR2 is SASEGT. The CDR3 is 12 residues long. Trimming cost V 6 bases and J 3 bases, with 8 bases left between them. CDR3 in DNA: TGTGCCAGCAGGATAGGGGACTATGGCTACACCTTC. It translates to CASRIGDYGYTF.

The V call is TRBV29-1, the J call TRBJ1-1; 7 bases map to TRBD1. This CDR3 has 12 amino acids. Germline trimming cut 6 bases from V and 2 bases from J; bases unmatched to any gene: 3. The germline V gene has CDR1 SQVTM and CDR2 ANQGSEA. The CDR3 loop reads CSVTGINTEAFF. DNA of the CDR3: TGCAGCGTGACAGGGATTAACACTGAAGCTTTCTTT.

The chain is built from TRBV11-2 and TRBJ1-2, with D possibly being TRBD1 (5 bases). The germline CDR1 and CDR2 sequences are SGHAT and FQNNGV. This CDR3 comprises 15 residues. Trimming took 5 bases from V and 4 from J, leaving 17 bases between them. The CDR3 sequence: CASSPGGGVGYGYTF. CDR3 sequence (DNA): TGTGCCAGCAGCCCGGGGGGAGGGGTAGGCTATGGCTACACCTTC.

The chain recombines TRBV5-1 with TRBJ2-3; TRBD2 is a possible D gene (6 bases). From germline, CDR1 is SGHRS and CDR2 YFSETQ. V lost 4 bases and J lost 0, with 9 bases in between. The CDR3 length is 14 residues. The CDR3 spells CASSPGVSTDTQYF. Here the CDR3 DNA reads TGCGCCAGCAGCCCGGGGGTGAGCACAGATACGCAGTATTTT.

The genes are TRBV6-4 and TRBJ2-2, with TRBD2 identical over 8 bases. Losses at the gene ends were 7 bases for V and 6 bases for J; bases not matched to a gene: 7. Germline V gene data show CDR1 as MRHNA and CDR2 as SNTAGT. This CDR3 is 14 amino acids long. CDR3 region: CASTDAGGAGELFF. CDR3 coding DNA: TGTGCCAGCACCGATGCGGGGGGTGCCGGGGAGCTGTTTTTT.

The chain couples TRBV6-6 to TRBJ2-3; D perhaps matches TRBD1 (5 bases). CDR3 length: 16 residues. Per germline, CDR1 MNHNY and CDR2 SVGAGI (reference sequence). Trimming removed 3 bases at V and 0 bases at J, with 13 bases between. For the CDR3, the DNA is TGTGCCAGCAGTTATCAATCAGGGCGTAGCACAGATACGCAGTATTTT. It translates to CASSYQSGRSTDTQYF.

V gene TRBV5-6 combines with J gene TRBJ1-1; no firm D call. Trimming stripped 3 bases from V and 11 bases from J, with 17 bases between. In germline, CDR1 is SGHDT, CDR2 YYEEEE. The CDR3 is made up of 13 amino acids. In nucleotides, the CDR3 is TGTGCCAGCAGCTCGGGAAACGCTCGGAGCGCTTTCTTT. This translates into CASSSGNARSAFF.

This chain links TRBV18 with TRBJ2-7; D is undetermined. Germline V gene lookup returns CDR1 KGHSH and CDR2 LQKENI. The CDR3 has 14 amino acids. Trimming took off 3 bases at V and 0 bases at J, with 9 bases between the two ends. The CDR3 region is CASSPFAHSYEQYF. The CDR3 bases are TGTGCCAGCTCACCGTTCGCACACTCCTACGAGCAGTACTTC.

This chain links TRBV27 with TRBJ2-5; the D gene is possibly TRBD1 (6 bases). Germline CDR1 MNHEY, CDR2 SMNVEV (reference sequence). The CDR3 is 14 residues long. The V and J ends lost 2 bases and 7 bases respectively, with 14 bases between them. CDR3 protein: CASSLVGGARTQYF. The CDR3 DNA is TGTGCCAGCAGTTTAGTAGGGGGAGCGAGGACCCAGTACTTC.